This entry describes one TCR beta chain. This record belongs to a study of blood T cell repertoires in COVID-19. V lost 4 bases, J lost 13 bases, and 8 bases stayed unmatched. CDR1 and CDR2 from the germline V gene are SGHTA and FQGNSA. This CDR3 has 13 residues. As processed by the authors: Estimates of nucleated cell counts were drawn from the amplification of reference gene primers. The protocol was immunoSEQ multiplex PCR, while the TCRdb copy is restricted to in-frame clones and leaves out a portion. That table supplies the V and J calls and clone size; D and trimming were determined from the DNA. Of about 200,000 clones listed, roughly 82% are singletons.

The J gene is TRBJ1-2, the V gene TRBV7-2; 11 positions match TRBD1. Sequencing was performed on PBMCs or T cells enriched from blood (not recorded which). The source of this sequence is a man aged 40-49 years who had recovered from COVID-19. CDR3 region: CASSSGQGAVGTF. The DNA for the CDR3 is TGTGCCAGCAGCTCCGGACAGGGGGCGGTTGGCACCTTC.